The rows below give T cell receptor beta chains drawn from one sample of a study of blood T cell repertoires in COVID-19. Data came from immunoSEQ multiplex PCR; TCRdb stores just in-frame clones and leaves some out. Found here are under 130,000 clones, about 85% of them singletons; the top ten hold just over 3%. Sequenced material: peripheral blood. The receptors come from a man in his fifties or sixties in a cohort sampled during active COVID-19. The CDR3 runs from the conserved cysteine through the conserved F or W. D genes are given only for firm matches. Only some rows state a clone size, as once, few, many or a class for expanded clones.

>TRBV5-6|TRBJ1-6|TRBD1|NA|14
TGTGCCAGCTGGAGACAGGGCCCATCCTCACCCCTCCACTTT
CASWRQGPSSPLHF
>TRBV19|TRBJ1-2|TRBD1|NA|14
TGTGCCAGTACCGAGACAGGGGGCTCCTATGGCTACACCTTC
CASTETGGSYGYTF
>TRBV6-6|TRBJ2-3|NA|once|14
TGTGCCAGCAGTTATGAGGGTCTGACAGATACGCAGTATTTT
CASSYEGLTDTQYF
>TRBV6-5|TRBJ2-3|NA|once|10
TGTGCCTCGCGAGGCGATACGCAGTATTTT
CASRGDTQYF
>TRBV14|TRBJ2-7|TRBD2|NA|16
TGTGCCAGCAGCCAACAAGCGGGAGTCGGCCGAGGCGAGCAGTACTTC
CASSQQAGVGRGEQYF
>TRBV5-6|TRBJ2-5|TRBD1|NA|14
TGTGCCAGCAGACGACAGGGGTTTGGAGAGACCCAGTACTTC
CASRRQGFGETQYF
>TRBV25-1|TRBJ2-2|NA|NA|14
TGTGCCAGCACCGAAGGACAGAACACCGGGGAGCTGTTTTTT
CASTEGQNTGELFF
>TRBV7-9|TRBJ2-3|TRBD1|NA|15
TGTGCCAGCAGCTCCAGACAGGGTAGCACAGATACGCAGTATTTT
CASSSRQGSTDTQYF
>TRBV5-1|TRBJ2-1|NA|once|14
TGCGCCAGCAGCTTAGGGGAAACCTACAATGAGCAGTTCTTC
CASSLGETYNEQFF
>TRBV3-1/TRBV3-2|TRBJ2-2|NA|NA|11
TGTGCCAGCCGACAGACCGGGGAGCTGTTTTTT
CASRQTGELFF
>TRBV14|TRBJ2-1|TRBD2|NA|16
TGTGCCAGCAGCCAGATGGGGCGGGGGGCTTACAATGAGCAGTTCTTC
CASSQMGRGAYNEQFF
>TRBV5-1|TRBJ2-2|TRBD2|NA|18
TGCGCCAGCAGCTTAAAGGCCGGGACTAGCGCGAACACCGGGGAGCTGTTTTTT
CASSLKAGTSANTGELFF
>TRBV7-2|TRBJ2-3|NA|NA|13
TGTGCCAGCAGCGTGGCTAGCGAAGGTACGCAGTATTTT
CASSVASEGTQYF
>TRBV11-2|TRBJ1-2|NA|few|15
TGTGCCAGCAGCTTAGGAATAGGGGAAAACTATGGCTACACCTTC
CASSLGIGENYGYTF
>TRBV6-4|TRBJ2-1|TRBD2|NA|21
TGTGCCAGCAGTGACTCCAGAGGGCGACTAGCGGGGACTCGCTCCTACAATGAGCAGTTCTTC
CASSDSRGRLAGTRSYNEQFF
>TRBV7-2|TRBJ1-2|NA|NA|14
TGTGCCAGCAGCTTAAATGCCCCGCAGGGTGGCTACACCTTC
CASSLNAPQGGYTF
>TRBV18|TRBJ2-6|NA|NA|18
TGTGCCAGCTCAGCAGCGGAGCGGGCCAGCTCTGGGGCCAACGTCCTGACTTTC
CASSAAERASSGANVLTF
>TRBV14|TRBJ2-1|TRBD1|NA|17
TGTGCCAGCAGCCAGGGCCTCGGGACAGTTAAGGCAAATGAGCAGTTCTTC
CASSQGLGTVKANEQFF
>TRBV6-5|TRBJ2-1|NA|NA|14
TGTGCCTACAGTAGACCCTCTCCCTACAATGAGCAGTTCTTC
CAYSRPSPYNEQFF
>TRBV2|TRBJ1-2|TRBD1|NA|14
TGTGCCAGCAGAGGGCCAGGGGGAAGGGCTGGCTACACCTTC
CASRGPGGRAGYTF
>TRBV4-3|TRBJ1-1|NA|NA|14
TGCGCCAGCAGCCCAACTTGGTCGAACACTGAAGCTTTCTTT
CASSPTWSNTEAFF
>TRBV5-4|TRBJ2-3|TRBD1|once|13
TGTGCCAGCAGCCAGACCGGGACAGGGGCACAGTATTTT
CASSQTGTGAQYF
>TRBV6-6|TRBJ2-1|TRBD1|NA|15
TGTGCCAGCAGTGGGACAGGGAGCTCCTACAATGAGCAGTTCTTC
CASSGTGSSYNEQFF
>TRBV15|TRBJ2-3|TRBD1|NA|15
TGTGCCACCAGCGTTCGGGACAGGGGCCCAGATACGCAGTATTTT
CATSVRDRGPDTQYF
>TRBV7-9|TRBJ1-1|TRBD1|NA|15
TGTGCCAGCAGCTTACGGACAGGGGGGAACACTGAAGCTTTCTTT
CASSLRTGGNTEAFF
>TRBV5-5|TRBJ2-2|TRBD2|NA|16
TGTGCCAGCAGCTGGGGTAGCGGGCTGAGCACCGGGGAGCTGTTTTTT
CASSWGSGLSTGELFF